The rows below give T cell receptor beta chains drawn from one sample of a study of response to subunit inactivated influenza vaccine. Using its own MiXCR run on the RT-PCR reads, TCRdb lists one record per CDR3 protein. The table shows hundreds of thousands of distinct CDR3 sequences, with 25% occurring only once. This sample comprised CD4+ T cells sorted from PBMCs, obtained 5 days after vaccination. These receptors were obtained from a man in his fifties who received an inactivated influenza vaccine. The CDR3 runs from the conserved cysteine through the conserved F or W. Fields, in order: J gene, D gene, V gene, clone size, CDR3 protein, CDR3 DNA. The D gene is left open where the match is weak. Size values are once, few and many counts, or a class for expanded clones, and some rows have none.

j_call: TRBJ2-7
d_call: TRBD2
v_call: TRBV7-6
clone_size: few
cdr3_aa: CASSPFRTSGRASYEQYF
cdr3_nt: TGTGCCAGCAGCCCGTTTCGGACTAGCGGGAGGGCCTCCTACGAGCAGTACTTC

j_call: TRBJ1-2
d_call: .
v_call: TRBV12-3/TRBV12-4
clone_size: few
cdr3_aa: CASSPSRGYGYTF
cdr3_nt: TGTGCCAGCAGTCCCAGTAGGGGCTATGGCTACACCTTC

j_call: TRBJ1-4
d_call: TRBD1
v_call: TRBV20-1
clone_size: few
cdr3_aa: CSAYRGLGEKLFF
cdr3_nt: TGCAGTGCCTACAGGGGGCTCGGGGAAAAACTGTTTTTT

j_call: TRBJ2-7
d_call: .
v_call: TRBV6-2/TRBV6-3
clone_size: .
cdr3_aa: CASSDGQQQYF
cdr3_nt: TGTGCCAGCAGCGATGGACAGCAGCAGTACTTC

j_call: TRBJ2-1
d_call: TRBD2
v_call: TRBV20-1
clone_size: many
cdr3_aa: CSALPTSGISDEQFF
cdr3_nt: TGCAGTGCACTTCCCACTAGCGGGATTTCCGATGAGCAGTTCTTC

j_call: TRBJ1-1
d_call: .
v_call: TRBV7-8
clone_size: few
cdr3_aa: CASSQSGISRRNTEAFF
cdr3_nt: TGTGCCAGCAGCCAAAGTGGCATCTCTCGGAGGAACACTGAAGCTTTCTTT

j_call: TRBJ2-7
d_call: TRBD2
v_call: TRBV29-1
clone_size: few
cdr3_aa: CSVGRRGAYEQYF
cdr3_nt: TGCAGCGTTGGCCGGCGGGGGGCCTACGAGCAGTACTTC

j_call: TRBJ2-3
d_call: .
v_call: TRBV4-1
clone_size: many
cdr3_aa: CASSRDRYTDTQYF
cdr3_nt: TGCGCCAGCAGCAGAGACAGGTACACAGATACGCAGTATTTT

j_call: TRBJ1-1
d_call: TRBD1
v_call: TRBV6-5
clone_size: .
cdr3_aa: CASSYSPGGVAFF
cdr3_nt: TGTGCCAGCAGTTACTCGCCAGGGGGTGTAGCTTTCTTT

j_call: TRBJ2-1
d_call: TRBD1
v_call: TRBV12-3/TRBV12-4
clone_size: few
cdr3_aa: CASRDRGRYEQFF
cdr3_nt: TGTGCCAGCCGGGACAGGGGGAGGTATGAGCAGTTCTTC

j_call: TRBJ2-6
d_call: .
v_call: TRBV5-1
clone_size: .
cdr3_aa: CASIGSTYSGANVLTF
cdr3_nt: TGCGCCAGCATTGGCAGTACCTACTCTGGGGCCAACGTCCTGACTTTC

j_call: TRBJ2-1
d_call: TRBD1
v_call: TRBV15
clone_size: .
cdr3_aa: CATSRAPGQGISEQFF
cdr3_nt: TGTGCCACCAGCAGAGCCCCGGGACAGGGCATCAGTGAGCAGTTCTTC

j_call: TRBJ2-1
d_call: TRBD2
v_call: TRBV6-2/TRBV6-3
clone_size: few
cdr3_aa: CASSYTPGTSGTNQFF
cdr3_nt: TGTGCCAGCAGTTACACCCCTGGGACTAGCGGAACCAATCAGTTCTTC

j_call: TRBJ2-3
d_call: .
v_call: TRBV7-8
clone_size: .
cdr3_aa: CVSSHTPDRTISTDTQYF
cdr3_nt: TGTGTCAGCAGCCATACCCCCGACAGGACCATTAGCACAGATACGCAGTATTTT

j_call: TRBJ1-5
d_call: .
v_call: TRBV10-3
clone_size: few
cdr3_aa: CAISELASNQPQHF
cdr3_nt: TGTGCCATCAGTGAGTTGGCTAGCAATCAGCCCCAGCATTTT

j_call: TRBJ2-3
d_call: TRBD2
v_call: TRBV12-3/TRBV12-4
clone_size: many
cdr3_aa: CATLAGGEDTQYF
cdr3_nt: TGTGCCACCCTAGCGGGGGGCGAAGATACGCAGTATTTT

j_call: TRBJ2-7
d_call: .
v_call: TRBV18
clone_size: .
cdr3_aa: CASSPKGFDYEQYF
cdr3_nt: TGTGCCAGCTCACCTAAGGGGTTCGACTACGAGCAGTACTTC

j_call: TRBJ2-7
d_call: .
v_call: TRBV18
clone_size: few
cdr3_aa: CASSPTADGQLGQYF
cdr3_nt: TGTGCCAGCTCCCCGACCGCGGATGGTCAGCTGGGTCAGTACTTC

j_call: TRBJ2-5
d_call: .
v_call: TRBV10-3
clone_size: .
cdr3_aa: CAISQSQFQETQYF
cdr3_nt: TGTGCCATCAGTCAATCCCAGTTCCAAGAGACCCAGTACTTC

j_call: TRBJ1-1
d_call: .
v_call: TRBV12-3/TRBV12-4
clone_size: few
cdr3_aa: CASSLRGGESEAFF
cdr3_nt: TGTGCCAGCAGTTTAAGGGGGGGGGAGTCTGAAGCTTTCTTT

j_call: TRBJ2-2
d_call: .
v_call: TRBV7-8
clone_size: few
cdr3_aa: CASSLWQAGELFF
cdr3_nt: TGTGCCAGCAGCTTATGGCAGGCCGGGGAGCTGTTTTTT

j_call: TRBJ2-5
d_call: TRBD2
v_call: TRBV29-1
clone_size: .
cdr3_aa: CSVRAGRETQYF
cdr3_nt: TGCAGCGTTCGAGCGGGAAGAGAGACCCAGTACTTC

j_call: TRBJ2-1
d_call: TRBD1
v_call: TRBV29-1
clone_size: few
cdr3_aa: CSAHPGQAYGQFF
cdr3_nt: TGCAGCGCTCATCCGGGACAGGCTTACGGGCAGTTCTTC

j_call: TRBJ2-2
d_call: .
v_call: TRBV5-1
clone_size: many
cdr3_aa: CASSYQDQGNPGELFF
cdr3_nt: TGCGCCAGCAGCTACCAGGACCAGGGGAACCCCGGGGAGCTGTTTTTT

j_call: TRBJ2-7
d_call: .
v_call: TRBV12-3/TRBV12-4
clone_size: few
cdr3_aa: CASSLQGGPLYRQYF
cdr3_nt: TGTGCCAGCAGTTTACAGGGAGGTCCTCTGTACAGGCAGTACTTC

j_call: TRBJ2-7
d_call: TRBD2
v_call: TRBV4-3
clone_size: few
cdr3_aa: CASSQDRLAGPEQYF
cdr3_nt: TGCGCCAGCAGCCAAGATAGGCTAGCGGGACCCGAGCAGTACTTC

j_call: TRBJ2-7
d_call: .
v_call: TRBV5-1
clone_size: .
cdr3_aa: CASSLDTIYEQYF
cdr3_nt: TGCGCCAGCAGCTTGGACACAATCTACGAGCAGTACTTC

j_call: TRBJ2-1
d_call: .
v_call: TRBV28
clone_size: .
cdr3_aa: CASSLVVKGNEQFF
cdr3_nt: TGTGCCAGCAGTTTGGTAGTGAAAGGGAATGAGCAGTTCTTC

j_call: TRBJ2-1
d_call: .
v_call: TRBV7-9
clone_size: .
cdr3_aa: CASSLQSGSSYNEQFF
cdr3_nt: TGTGCCAGCAGCCTACAGTCGGGAAGCTCCTACAATGAGCAGTTCTTC

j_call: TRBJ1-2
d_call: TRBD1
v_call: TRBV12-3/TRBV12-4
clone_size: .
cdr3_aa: CASSLAGQGAYGYTF
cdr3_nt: TGTGCCAGCAGTTTAGCCGGACAGGGGGCCTATGGCTACACCTTC

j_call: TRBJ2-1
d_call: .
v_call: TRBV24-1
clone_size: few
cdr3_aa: CATSDPGTDYNEQFF
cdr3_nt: TGTGCCACCAGTGACCCAGGGACCGACTACAATGAGCAGTTCTTC

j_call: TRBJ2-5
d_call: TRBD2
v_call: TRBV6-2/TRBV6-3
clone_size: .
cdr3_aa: CASSPSGSGLAGGLRETQYF
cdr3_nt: TGTGCCAGCAGTCCCTCGGGTAGTGGGTTAGCGGGGGGGTTGCGAGAGACCCAGTACTTC

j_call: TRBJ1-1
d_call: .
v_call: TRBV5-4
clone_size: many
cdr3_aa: CASSFTAGLGAFF
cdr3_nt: TGTGCCAGCAGCTTCACGGCAGGATTAGGAGCTTTCTTT

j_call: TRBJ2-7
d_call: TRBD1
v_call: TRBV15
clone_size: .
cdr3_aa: CATSTWGRTGVHEQYF
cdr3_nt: TGTGCCACCAGCACTTGGGGTCGGACAGGGGTCCACGAGCAGTACTTC

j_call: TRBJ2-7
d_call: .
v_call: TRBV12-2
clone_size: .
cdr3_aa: CASRYGTVRRYEQYF
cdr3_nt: TGTGCAAGTCGCTACGGGACAGTGAGACGCTACGAGCAGTACTTC

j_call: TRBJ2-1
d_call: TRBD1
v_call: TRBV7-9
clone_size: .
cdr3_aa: CASSLGAQGNEQFF
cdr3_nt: TGTGCCAGCAGCTTAGGGGCACAGGGGAATGAGCAGTTCTTC

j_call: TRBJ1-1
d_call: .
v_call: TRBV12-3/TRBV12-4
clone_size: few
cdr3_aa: CASSFRDSNTEAFF
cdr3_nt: TGTGCCAGCAGTTTTCGGGATTCTAACACTGAAGCTTTCTTT

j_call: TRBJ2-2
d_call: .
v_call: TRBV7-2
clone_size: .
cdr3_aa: CASRMTGYTGELFF
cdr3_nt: TGTGCCAGCAGGATGACAGGATACACCGGGGAGCTGTTTTTT

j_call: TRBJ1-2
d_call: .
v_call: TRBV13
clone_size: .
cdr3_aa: CASSALWADNYGYTF
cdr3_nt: TGTGCCAGCTCAGCATTGTGGGCAGATAACTATGGCTACACCTTC

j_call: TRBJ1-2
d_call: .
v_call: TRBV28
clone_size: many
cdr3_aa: CASSSTVAYGYTF
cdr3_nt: TGTGCCAGCAGTTCGACAGTCGCCTATGGCTACACCTTC

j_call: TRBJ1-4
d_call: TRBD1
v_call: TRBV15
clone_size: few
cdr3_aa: CATTRDSNEKLFF
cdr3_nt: TGTGCCACCACCCGGGACAGTAATGAAAAACTGTTTTTT

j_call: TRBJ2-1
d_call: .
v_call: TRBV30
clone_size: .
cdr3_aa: CAWSAGYNEQFF
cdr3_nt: TGTGCCTGGAGCGCCGGCTACAATGAGCAGTTCTTC

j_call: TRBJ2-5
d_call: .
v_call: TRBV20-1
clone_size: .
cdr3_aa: CSVGETQYF
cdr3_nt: TGCAGTGTTGGTGAGACCCAGTACTTC

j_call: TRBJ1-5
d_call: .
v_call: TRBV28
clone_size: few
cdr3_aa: CASSPINQPQHF
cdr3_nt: TGTGCCAGCAGTCCCATAAATCAGCCCCAGCATTTT

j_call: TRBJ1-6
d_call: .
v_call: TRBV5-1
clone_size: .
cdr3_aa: CASSLVGISDPYNSPLHF
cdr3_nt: TGCGCCAGCAGCTTGGTTGGGATCTCCGACCCCTATAATTCACCCCTCCACTTT

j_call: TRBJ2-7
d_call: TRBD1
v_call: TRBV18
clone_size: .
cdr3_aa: CASSYGTGNEQYF
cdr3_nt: TGTGCCAGCTCATATGGGACAGGGAACGAGCAGTACTTC